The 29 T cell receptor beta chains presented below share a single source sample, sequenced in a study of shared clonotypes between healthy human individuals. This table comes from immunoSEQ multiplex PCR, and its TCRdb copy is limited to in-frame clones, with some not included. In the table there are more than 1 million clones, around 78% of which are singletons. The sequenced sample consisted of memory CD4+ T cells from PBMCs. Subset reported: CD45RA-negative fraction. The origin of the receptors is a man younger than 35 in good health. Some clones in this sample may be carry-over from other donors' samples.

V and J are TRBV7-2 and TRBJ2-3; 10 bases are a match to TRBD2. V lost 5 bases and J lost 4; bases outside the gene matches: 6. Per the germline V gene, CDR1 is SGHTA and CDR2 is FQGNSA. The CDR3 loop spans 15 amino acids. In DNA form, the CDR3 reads TGTGCCAGCAGCCAAGCGGGGGGGTTGTCAGATACGCAGTATTTT. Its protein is CASSQAGGLSDTQYF.

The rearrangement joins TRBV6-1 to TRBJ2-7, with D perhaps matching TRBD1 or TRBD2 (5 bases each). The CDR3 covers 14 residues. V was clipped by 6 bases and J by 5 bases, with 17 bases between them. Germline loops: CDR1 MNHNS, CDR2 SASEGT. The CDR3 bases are TGTGCCAGCAGAGGGGACCTGAGTGTCCACGAGCAGTACTTC. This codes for CASRGDLSVHEQYF.

CDR3 residues: CASSQAPASSSTNYGYTF. CDR3 DNA sequence: TGCGCCAGCAGCCAAGCACCCGCAAGCAGTTCAACTAACTATGGCTACACCTTC. The chain recombines TRBV4-3 with TRBJ1-2; no reliable D call. Germline V gene sequence: CDR1 LGHNA, CDR2 YSLEER. V was clipped by 1 base and J by 0 bases, with 18 bases between them. The CDR3 covers 18 residues.

The CDR3 coding sequence is TGCAGTGCTAGTAGAGGGACCGTGTTCTTC. It is translated as CSASRGTVFF. The gene calls are TRBV20-1 and TRBJ2-1; D is possibly TRBD1 or TRBD2 (5 bases each). Germline V gives CDR1 DFQATT, CDR2 SNEGSKA (reference sequence). The CDR3 totals 10 residues. Between the trimmed V and J ends, which lost 3 bases and 15 bases, there was a span of 12 bases.

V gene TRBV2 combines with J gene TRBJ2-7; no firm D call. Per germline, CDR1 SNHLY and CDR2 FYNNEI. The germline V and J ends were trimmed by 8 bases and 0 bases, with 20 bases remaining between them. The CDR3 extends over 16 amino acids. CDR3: CASLNLLGPLSYEQYF. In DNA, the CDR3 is TGTGCCAGCCTAAACCTTTTAGGACCGCTCTCCTACGAGCAGTACTTC.

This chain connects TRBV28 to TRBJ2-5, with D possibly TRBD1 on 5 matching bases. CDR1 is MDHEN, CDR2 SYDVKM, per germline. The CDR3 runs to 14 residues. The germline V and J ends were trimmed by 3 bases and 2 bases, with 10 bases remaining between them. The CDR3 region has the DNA TGTGCCAGCAGTTTGAGTTACAGGCAAGAGACCCAGTACTTC. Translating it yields CASSLSYRQETQYF.

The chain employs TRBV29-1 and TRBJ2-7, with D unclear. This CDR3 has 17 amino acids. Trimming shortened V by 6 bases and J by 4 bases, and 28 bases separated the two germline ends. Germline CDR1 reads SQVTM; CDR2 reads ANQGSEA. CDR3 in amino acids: CSVLQLTYGLTSYEQYF. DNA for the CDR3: TGCAGCGTACTACAATTAACATACGGCCTGACCTCTTACGAGCAGTACTTC.

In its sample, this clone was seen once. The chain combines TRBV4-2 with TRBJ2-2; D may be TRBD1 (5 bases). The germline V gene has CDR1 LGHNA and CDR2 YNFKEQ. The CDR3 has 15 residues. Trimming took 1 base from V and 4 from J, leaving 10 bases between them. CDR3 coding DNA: TGTGCCAGCAGCCAAGCCAGGGCGAGCACCGGGGAGCTGTTTTTT. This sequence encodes CASSQARASTGELFF.

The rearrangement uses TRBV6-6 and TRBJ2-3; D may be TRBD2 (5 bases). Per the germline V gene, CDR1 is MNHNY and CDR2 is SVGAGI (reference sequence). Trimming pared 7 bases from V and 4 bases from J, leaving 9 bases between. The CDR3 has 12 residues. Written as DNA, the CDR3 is TGTGCCAGCACCGGACTCTCAGATACGCAGTATTTT. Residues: CASTGLSDTQYF.

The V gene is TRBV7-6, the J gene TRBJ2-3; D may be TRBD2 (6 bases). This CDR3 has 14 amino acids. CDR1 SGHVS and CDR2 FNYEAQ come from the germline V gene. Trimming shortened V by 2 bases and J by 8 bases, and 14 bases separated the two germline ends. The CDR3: CASSLFSTGVTQYF. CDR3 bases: TGTGCCAGCAGCTTATTTAGTACGGGAGTTACGCAGTATTTT.

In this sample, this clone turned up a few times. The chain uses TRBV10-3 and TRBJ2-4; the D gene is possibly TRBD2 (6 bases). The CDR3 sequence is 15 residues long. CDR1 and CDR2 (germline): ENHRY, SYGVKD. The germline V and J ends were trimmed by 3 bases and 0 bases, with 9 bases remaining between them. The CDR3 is CAISDAGLAKNIQYF. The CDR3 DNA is TGTGCCATCAGTGACGCGGGGCTAGCCAAAAACATTCAGTACTTC.

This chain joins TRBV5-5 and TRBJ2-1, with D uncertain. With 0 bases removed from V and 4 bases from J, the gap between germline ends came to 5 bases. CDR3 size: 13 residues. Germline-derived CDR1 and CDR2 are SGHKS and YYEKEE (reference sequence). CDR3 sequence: CASSLVFYNEQFF. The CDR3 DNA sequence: TGTGCCAGCAGCTTGGTTTTTTACAATGAGCAGTTCTTC.

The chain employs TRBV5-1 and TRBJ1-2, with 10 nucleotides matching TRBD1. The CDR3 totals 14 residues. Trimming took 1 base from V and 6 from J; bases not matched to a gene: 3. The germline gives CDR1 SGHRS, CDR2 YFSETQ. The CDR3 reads CASSLTGTGDGYTF. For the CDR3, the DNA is TGCGCCAGCAGCTTGACCGGGACAGGGGATGGCTACACCTTC.

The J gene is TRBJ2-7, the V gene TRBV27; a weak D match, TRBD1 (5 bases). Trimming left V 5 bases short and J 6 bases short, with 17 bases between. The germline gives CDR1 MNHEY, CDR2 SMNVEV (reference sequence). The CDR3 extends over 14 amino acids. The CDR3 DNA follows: TGTGCCAGCAGTCCTGGACAACCCAGCAGCGAGCAGTACTTC. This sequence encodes CASSPGQPSSEQYF.

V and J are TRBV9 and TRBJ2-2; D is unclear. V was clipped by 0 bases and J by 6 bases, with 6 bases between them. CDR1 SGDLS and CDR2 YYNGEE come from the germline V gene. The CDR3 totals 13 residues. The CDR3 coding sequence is TGTGCCAGCAGCGTAGGTTCGGCCGGGGAGCTGTTTTTT. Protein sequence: CASSVGSAGELFF. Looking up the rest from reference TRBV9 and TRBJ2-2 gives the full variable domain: DSGVTQTPKHLITATGQRVTLRCSPRSGDLSVYWYQQSLDQGLQFLIQYYNGEERAKGNILERFSAQQFPDLHSELNLSSLELGDSALYFCASSVGSAGELFFGEGSRLTVL.

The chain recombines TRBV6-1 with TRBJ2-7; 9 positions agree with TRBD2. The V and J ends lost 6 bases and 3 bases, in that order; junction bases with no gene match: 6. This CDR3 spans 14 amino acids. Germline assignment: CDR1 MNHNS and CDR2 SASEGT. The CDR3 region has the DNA TGTGCCAGCAGACGGACTAGCGAAAACTACGAGCAGTACTTC. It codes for CASRRTSENYEQYF.

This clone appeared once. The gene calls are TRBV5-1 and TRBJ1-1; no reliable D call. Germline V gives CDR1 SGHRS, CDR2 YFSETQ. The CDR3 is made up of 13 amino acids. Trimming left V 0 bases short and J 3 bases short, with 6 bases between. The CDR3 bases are TGCGCCAGCAGCTTGGCCCCGGACACTGAAGCTTTCTTT. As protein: CASSLAPDTEAFF.

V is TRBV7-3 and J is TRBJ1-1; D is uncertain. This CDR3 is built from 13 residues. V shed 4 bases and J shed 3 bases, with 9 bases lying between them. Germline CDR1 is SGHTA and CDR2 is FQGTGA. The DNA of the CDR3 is TGTGCCAGCAGCTCCAGACGGGACACTGAAGCTTTCTTT. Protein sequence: CASSSRRDTEAFF.

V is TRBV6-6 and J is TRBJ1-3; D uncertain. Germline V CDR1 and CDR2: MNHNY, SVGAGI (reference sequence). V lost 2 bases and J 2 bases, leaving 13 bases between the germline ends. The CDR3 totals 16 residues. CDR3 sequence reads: CASSYPPASAGNTIYF. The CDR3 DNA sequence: TGTGCCAGCAGTTACCCCCCTGCGAGTGCTGGAAACACCATATATTTT.

In DNA, the CDR3 is TGCGCCAGCAGCCCAAGCGGGCTCGGTGAAAAACTGTTTTTT. Translation: CASSPSGLGEKLFF. V gene TRBV4-3 combines with J gene TRBJ1-4; D gene unclear. Trimming left V 4 bases short and J 7 bases short, with 13 bases between. Germline V gives CDR1 LGHNA, CDR2 YSLEER. The CDR3 extends over 14 amino acids.

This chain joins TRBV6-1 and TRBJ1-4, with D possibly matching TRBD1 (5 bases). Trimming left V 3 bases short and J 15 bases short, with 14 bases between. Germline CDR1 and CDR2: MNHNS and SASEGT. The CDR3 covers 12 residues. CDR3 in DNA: TGTGCCAGCAGTGAGGGACGGTGGGGATTGTTTTTT. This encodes CASSEGRWGLFF.

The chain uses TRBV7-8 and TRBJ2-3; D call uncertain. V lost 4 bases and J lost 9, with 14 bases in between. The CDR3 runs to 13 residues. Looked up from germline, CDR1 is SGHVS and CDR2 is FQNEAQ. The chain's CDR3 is CASSYLGSRTQYF. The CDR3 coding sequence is TGTGCCAGCAGCTACCTAGGGTCGAGGACGCAGTATTTT.

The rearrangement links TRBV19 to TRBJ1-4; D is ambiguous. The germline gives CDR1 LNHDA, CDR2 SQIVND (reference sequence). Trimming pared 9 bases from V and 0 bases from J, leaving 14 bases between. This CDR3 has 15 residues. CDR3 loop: CASQRSPATNEKLFF. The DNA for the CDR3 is TGTGCCAGCCAACGGAGTCCGGCAACTAATGAAAAACTGTTTTTT. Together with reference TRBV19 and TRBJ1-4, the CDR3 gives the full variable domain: DGGITQSPKYLFRKEGQNVTLSCEQNLNHDAMYWYRQDPGQGLRLIYYSQIVNDFQKGDIAEGYSVSREKKESFPLTVTSAQKNPTAFYLCASQRSPATNEKLFFGSGTQLSVL.

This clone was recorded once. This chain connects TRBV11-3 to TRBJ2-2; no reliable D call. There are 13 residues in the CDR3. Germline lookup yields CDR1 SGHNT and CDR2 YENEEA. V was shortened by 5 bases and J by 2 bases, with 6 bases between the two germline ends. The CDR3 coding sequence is TGTGCCAGCAGCCAAGGAAACACCGGGGAGCTGTTTTTT. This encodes CASSQGNTGELFF.

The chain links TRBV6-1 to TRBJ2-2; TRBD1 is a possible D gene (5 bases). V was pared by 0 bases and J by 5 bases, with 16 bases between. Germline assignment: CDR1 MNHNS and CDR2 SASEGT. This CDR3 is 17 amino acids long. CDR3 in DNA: TGTGCCAGCAGTGAAGCCTTGGGGCGAGGAAGGACCGGGGAGCTGTTTTTT. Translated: CASSEALGRGRTGELFF.

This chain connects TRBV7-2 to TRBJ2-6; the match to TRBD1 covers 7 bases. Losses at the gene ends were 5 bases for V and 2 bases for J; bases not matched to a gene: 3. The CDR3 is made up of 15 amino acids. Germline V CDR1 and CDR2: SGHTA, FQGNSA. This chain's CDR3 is CASSDDRAGANVLTF. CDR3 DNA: TGTGCCAGCAGCGACGACAGGGCTGGGGCCAACGTCCTGACTTTC. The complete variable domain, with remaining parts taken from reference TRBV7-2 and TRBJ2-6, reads GAGVSQSPSNKVTEKGKDVELRCDPISGHTALYWYRQSLGQGLEFLIYFQGNSAPDKSGLPSDRFSAERTGGSVSTLTIQRTQQEDSAVYLCASSDDRAGANVLTFGAGSRLTVL.

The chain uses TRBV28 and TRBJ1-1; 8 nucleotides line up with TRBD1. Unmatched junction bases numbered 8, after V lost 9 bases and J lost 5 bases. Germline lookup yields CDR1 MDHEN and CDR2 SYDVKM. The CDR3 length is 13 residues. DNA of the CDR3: TGTGCCAGTCGGGGGGACAGGAAAACTGAAGCTTTCTTT. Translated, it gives CASRGDRKTEAFF.

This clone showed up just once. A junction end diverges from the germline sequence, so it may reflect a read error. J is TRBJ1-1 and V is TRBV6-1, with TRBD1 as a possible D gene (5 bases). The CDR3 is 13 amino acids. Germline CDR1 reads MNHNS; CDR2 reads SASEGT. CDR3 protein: CAISDSGTGEAFF. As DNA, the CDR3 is TGTGCCATCAGTGACTCTGGGACGGGTGAAGCTTTCTTT.

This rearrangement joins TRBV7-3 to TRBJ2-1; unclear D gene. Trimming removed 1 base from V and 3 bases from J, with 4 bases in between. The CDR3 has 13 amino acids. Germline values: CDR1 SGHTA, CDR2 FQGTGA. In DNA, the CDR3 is TGTGCCAGCAGCTTAATAGTCTACAATGAGCAGTTCTTC. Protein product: CASSLIVYNEQFF.